A selection of T cell receptor beta chains follows, all from one sample in a study of vaccination and CD4 T cells after COVID-19. The antigens these receptors bind are not known. TCRdb re-analysed the PCR reads in MiXCR, keeping a single row per CDR3 protein. Of roughly 16,000 distinct CDR3 sequences in the sample, more than 25% were seen once. Sequenced: cultured CD4+ T cells from blood. Every receptor here comes from a human donor with COVID-19. CDR3s leave out the opening cysteine and the closing phenylalanine or tryptophan. The order of the fields is J gene, clone size, V gene, CDR3 protein. Not every row has a clone size; where given, it reads once, few, many or a size class.

J gene: TRBJ1-3; clone size: NA; V gene: TRBV6-1; CDR3 protein: ASSAQTGNTIY
J gene: TRBJ1-2; clone size: NA; V gene: TRBV19; CDR3 protein: ASSAGTGQGDGYT
J gene: TRBJ1-1; clone size: NA; V gene: TRBV11-3; CDR3 protein: ASSRQTPEKLAF
J gene: TRBJ2-7; clone size: NA; V gene: TRBV12-3/TRBV12-4; CDR3 protein: ASSFGTVQQY
J gene: TRBJ2-7; clone size: NA; V gene: TRBV11-3; CDR3 protein: ASSSPGQGTYEQY
J gene: TRBJ1-6; clone size: NA; V gene: TRBV30; CDR3 protein: ASRTGWNSPLH
J gene: TRBJ2-7; clone size: NA; V gene: TRBV29-1; CDR3 protein: SVEGQGVYEQY
J gene: TRBJ2-7; clone size: NA; V gene: TRBV27; CDR3 protein: ASSGRPSIYEQY
J gene: TRBJ1-5; clone size: few; V gene: TRBV19; CDR3 protein: ASSIVRSSNQPQH
J gene: TRBJ1-5; clone size: few; V gene: TRBV12-5; CDR3 protein: ASGGDGNQPQH
J gene: TRBJ2-5; clone size: few; V gene: TRBV24-1; CDR3 protein: ATSGQGPQETQY
J gene: TRBJ1-6; clone size: few; V gene: TRBV28; CDR3 protein: ASSSGQGYNSPLH
J gene: TRBJ2-1; clone size: NA; V gene: TRBV4-3; CDR3 protein: ASSQASGGAHEQF
J gene: TRBJ2-2; clone size: NA; V gene: TRBV7-2; CDR3 protein: ASSAGTGRTGELF
J gene: TRBJ1-1; clone size: NA; V gene: TRBV12-3/TRBV12-4; CDR3 protein: ASNWGQGNTEAF
J gene: TRBJ1-5; clone size: medium-sized; V gene: TRBV6-2/TRBV6-3; CDR3 protein: ASQESGNQPQH
J gene: TRBJ1-2; clone size: NA; V gene: TRBV5-1; CDR3 protein: ASSFGQNGYT
J gene: TRBJ2-3; clone size: NA; V gene: TRBV7-9; CDR3 protein: ASSLGGTTSTDTQY
J gene: TRBJ2-7; clone size: NA; V gene: TRBV20-1; CDR3 protein: SARDGQKQY
J gene: TRBJ2-5; clone size: NA; V gene: TRBV30; CDR3 protein: AWEVLETQY
J gene: TRBJ2-2; clone size: medium-sized; V gene: TRBV20-1; CDR3 protein: SAKVSALNTGELF
J gene: TRBJ2-7; clone size: NA; V gene: TRBV6-1; CDR3 protein: ASGTGPSEQY